This T cell receptor beta chain was identified in a study of T cells expressing NK-cell markers. For the study at large: Serological testing identified seven of the eight sequenced donors as HCMV-seropositive and one as seronegative.

5'RACE template switching built TCR beta cDNA with unique molecular identifiers. TCRdb re-called the 5' RACE reads; every CDR3 protein appears as one record, without DNA. The sample data list 150,000 to 200,000 distinct CDR3 sequences. From germline, CDR1 is SGDLS and CDR2 YYNGEE. This CDR3 region has 17 residues. Concerning this clonotype itself: Antigen: not known.

The study, taken as a whole, reports: Roughly six donors showed dominant NKG2C+ clonotypes comprising about 1.0-7.0% of their CD8+ T cells.

The chain has TRBV9 and TRBJ2-3; TCRdb's assignment of TRBD1 cannot be checked, as there is no DNA. The TCR comes from a man aged 18-75 years in good health. What was sequenced was blood T cells: a sorted CD56 or NKG2C T cell subset, CD4+ or CD8+ T cells, or bulk PBMC T cells (not recorded which). CDR3 protein: CASSATLTGGGTDTQYF.